The entry below describes one T cell receptor (beta chain). The antigen is unknown. The sample originates from a study of vaccination effects on CD4 cells after COVID-19. Trimming removed 6 bases from V and 11 bases from J, with 14 bases in between. Germline V gene lookup returns CDR1 LGHNA and CDR2 YSLEER. This CDR3 comprises 12 residues. Following a 10-day culture, CD4+ T cells were purified. Two doses of BNT162b2 or mRNA-1273 vaccine were administered to participants. Nobody among the vaccine recipients had prior SARS-CoV-2 infection (nucleocapsid antibodies were negative). IL-2 medium supplanted half the medium on days 3 and 7. Here immunoSEQ multiplex PCR was the method, and the copy in TCRdb shows in-frame clones only, minus some. The sample lists around 69,000 clones, roughly 80% occurring once. Overall study results and limits: Clones arising from infection and from vaccination showed marked clonal contraction late after vaccination.

The rearrangement uses TRBV4-3 and TRBJ2-1; a possible D gene is TRBD2 (7 bases). The sequenced sample was CD4+ T cells from PBMCs cultured without peptide, obtained after COVID-19 vaccination. This receptor was obtained from a human donor who received a COVID-19 vaccine. The chain's CDR3 is CASRPRGGKQFF. The CDR3 DNA reads TGCGCCAGCAGACCGAGGGGGGGAAAGCAGTTCTTC.